These 27 T cell receptor beta chains were sequenced from one sample in a study of blood T cell repertoires in COVID-19. Measured with immunoSEQ multiplex PCR; TCRdb has only the in-frame clones, and not every one. The table has fewer than 300,000 clones, approximately 86% seen once. Sequenced: peripheral blood. The receptors stem from a middle-aged man who had recovered from COVID-19.

The J gene is TRBJ1-5, the V gene TRBV18, with 11 bases fitting TRBD1. After removal of 6 bases from V and 6 bases from J, the junction contained 4 bases not matched to a gene. The V gene's germline CDR1 is KGHSH and CDR2 LQKENI. CDR3 length: 14 amino acids. The CDR3 is CASSGQGAGQPQHF. The DNA for the CDR3 is TGTGCCAGCTCCGGACAGGGGGCCGGTCAGCCCCAGCATTTT.

In this sample, this clone turned up once. J is TRBJ2-2 and V is TRBV10-1; no clear D. The CDR3 spans 14 residues. Looked up from germline, CDR1 is WNHNN and CDR2 is SYGVQD (reference sequence). Trimming left V 2 bases short and J 5 bases short, with 9 bases between. The CDR3 reads CASSENLGTGELFF. For the CDR3, the DNA is TGCGCCAGCAGTGAGAACCTCGGGACCGGGGAGCTGTTTTTT.

This clone was detected once. This CDR3 is CASSQPRGVYNEQFF. The DNA for the CDR3 is TGCGCCAGCAGTCAACCCCGGGGGGTCTACAATGAGCAGTTCTTC. V gene TRBV23-1 combines with J gene TRBJ2-1; 7 bases align to TRBD2. TRBV23-1 is placed among ORFs of uncertain function. The CDR3 sequence is 15 residues long. V was pared by 2 bases and J by 3 bases, with 4 bases of the junction left unmatched.

The rearrangement uses TRBV2 and TRBJ1-4; TRBD1 matches at 11 bases. Per the germline V gene, CDR1 is SNHLY and CDR2 is FYNNEI. The V segment lost 8 bases and the J segment 7 bases; nucleotides outside the gene matches: 6. The CDR3 has 14 amino acids. The CDR3 here is CASGRDRGFEKLFF. CDR3 in DNA: TGTGCCAGCGGCCGGGACAGGGGGTTTGAAAAACTGTTTTTT.

The V and J genes are TRBV7-2 and TRBJ2-2; 16 bases line up with TRBD2. The V segment lost 3 bases and the J segment 3 bases; nucleotides outside the gene matches: 4. The CDR3 is made up of 18 amino acids. Per the germline V gene, CDR1 is SGHTA and CDR2 is FQGNSA. The CDR3 DNA sequence: TGTGCCAGCAGCTTGCTGGGACTAGCGGGGGGGTACACCGGGGAGCTGTTTTTT. It specifies CASSLLGLAGGYTGELFF.

This chain uses TRBV5-6 with TRBJ2-7; TRBD1 might be the D (6 bases). The CDR3 is made up of 16 amino acids. Germline V gene data show CDR1 as SGHDT and CDR2 as YYEEEE. Trimming stripped 2 bases from V and 2 bases from J, with 17 bases between. DNA for the CDR3: TGTGCCAGCAGCTTTTTGGGCAGGGGAAATACCTACGAGCAGTACTTC. Its translation: CASSFLGRGNTYEQYF.

The chain combines TRBV11-3 with TRBJ2-1, with 9 bases identical to TRBD2. The trim removed 0 bases at V and 7 bases at J, leaving 10 bases unmatched. The CDR3 is made up of 17 amino acids. Germline-derived CDR1 and CDR2 are SGHNT and YENEEA. The CDR3 spells CASSLEGAISGSNEQFF. The CDR3 DNA is TGTGCCAGCAGCTTAGAGGGGGCCATTAGCGGGAGTAATGAGCAGTTCTTC.

This chain links TRBV2 with TRBJ1-5, with 8 bases that match TRBD1. The germline V gene has CDR1 SNHLY and CDR2 FYNNEI. There are 14 residues in the CDR3. With V trimmed by 4 bases and J by 3 bases, 2 bases remained unmatched. The CDR3 DNA sequence: TGTGCCAGCAGTGGGGACAGGACCAATCAGCCCCAGCATTTT. This translates into CASSGDRTNQPQHF.

The chain combines TRBV19 with TRBJ1-6; TRBD1 might be the D (5 bases). CDR3 length equals 18 residues. The V and J ends lost 4 bases and 4 bases respectively, with 20 bases between them. The V gene's germline CDR1 is LNHDA and CDR2 SQIVND (reference sequence). Here the CDR3 DNA reads TGTGCCAGTAGTAGCCGGTATACCCGACAGAATTATAATTCACCCCTCCACTTT. It yields the protein CASSSRYTRQNYNSPLHF.

In the case of this clone: The sample carries other DNA sequences with the same CDR3. V usage is TRBV29-1 and J usage is TRBJ2-1; 7 bases line up with TRBD2. V dropped 4 bases and J dropped 0; count of bases not matched to a gene: 3. The CDR3 is 14 amino acids. The germline V gene has CDR1 SQVTM and CDR2 ANQGSEA. The CDR3 spells CSVGGGPSYNEQFF. The CDR3 bases are TGCAGCGTTGGCGGGGGACCCTCCTACAATGAGCAGTTCTTC.

This clone was detected once. The chain recombines TRBV4-2 with TRBJ1-2; 9 nucleotides match TRBD1. Trimming cost V 0 bases and J 8 bases; bases outside gene matches: 13. This CDR3 region has 17 residues. Germline CDR1 is LGHNA and CDR2 is YNFKEQ. The CDR3 bases are TGTGCCAGCAGCCAAGATGAGGCGGACCGGACAGGGGAAGGCTACACCTTC. Protein product: CASSQDEADRTGEGYTF.

This chain joins TRBV9 and TRBJ1-6; TRBD1 matches at 10 bases. V lost 6 bases and J lost 10; bases outside the gene matches: 4. The CDR3 totals 13 residues. The germline V gene has CDR1 SGDLS and CDR2 YYNGEE. CDR3 coding DNA: TGTGCCAGCAAAGGACAGGGGGACTCACCCCTCCACTTT. The encoded protein is CASKGQGDSPLHF.

V gene TRBV1 combines with J gene TRBJ2-5; TRBD2, as called in the table, went unchecked against the DNA. TRBV1 represents a pseudogene. The CDR3 extends over 17 amino acids. The CDR3 sequence: CTSSQEGGTKYQETQYF. CDR3 in DNA: TGCACCAGCAGCCAAGAGGGGGGGACCAAGTACCAAGAGACCCAGTACTTC.

The chain links TRBV7-2 to TRBJ2-1; no firm D call. The CDR3 has 14 amino acids. V was clipped by 2 bases and J by 8 bases, with 13 bases between them. Germline V gene sequence: CDR1 SGHTA, CDR2 FQGNSA. CDR3 loop: CASSLKLVGHEQFF. DNA of the CDR3: TGTGCCAGCAGCTTAAAGCTAGTCGGTCATGAGCAGTTCTTC.

The chain joins TRBV11-2 to TRBJ2-1; perhaps TRBD2 as D (6 bases). This CDR3 is built from 17 residues. Trimming took 3 bases from V and 7 from J, leaving 22 bases between them. The germline CDR1 and CDR2 sequences are SGHAT and FQNNGV. Written as DNA, the CDR3 is TGTGCCAGCAGCTTGCTGCCGGGAGATGGTCTAGGAAATGAGCAGTTCTTC. This gives the protein CASSLLPGDGLGNEQFF.

The chain carries TRBV10-1 and TRBJ2-3; TRBD2 aligns across 9 bases. This CDR3 has 15 amino acids. The V gene end was trimmed by 5 bases and the J gene end by 6 bases; junction bases not matched to a gene: 9. Germline V lookup: CDR1 WNHNN, CDR2 SYGVQD (reference sequence). In nucleotides, the CDR3 is TGCGCCAGCAGTTTTAGCGGGGGCCCGCGGGATACGCAGTATTTT. Translation gives CASSFSGGPRDTQYF.

This clone was counted once. The gene calls are TRBV5-6 and TRBJ1-3, with a weak D call TRBD1 (6 bases). V was clipped by 3 bases and J by 3 bases, with 16 bases between them. The CDR3 is made up of 16 amino acids. Germline CDR1 reads SGHDT; CDR2 reads YYEEEE. The CDR3 sequence is CASSSTGLLFGNTIYF. The CDR3 DNA follows: TGTGCCAGCAGCTCGACAGGTCTCCTCTTTGGAAACACCATATATTTT.

The rearrangement links TRBV28 to TRBJ2-2, with a tentative D call TRBD2 (6 bases). Germline lookup yields CDR1 MDHEN and CDR2 SYDVKM. V lost 5 bases and J 0 bases, leaving 10 bases between the germline ends. CDR3 length: 15 residues. The DNA of the CDR3 is TGTGCCAGCAGTCAGTCGGGAGCGAACACCGGGGAGCTGTTTTTT. It encodes CASSQSGANTGELFF.

The V gene is TRBV29-1, the J gene TRBJ2-3; TRBD2 aligns across 15 bases. The V and J ends lost 5 bases and 0 bases, in that order; junction bases with no gene match: 6. The germline CDR1 and CDR2 sequences are SQVTM and ANQGSEA. This CDR3 has 17 residues. CDR3 DNA sequence: TGCAGCGTTAGGGGGACTAGCGGGAGGTCTAGCACAGATACGCAGTATTTT. Amino acid sequence: CSVRGTSGRSSTDTQYF.

CDR3 sequence (DNA): TGTGCCAGCACCAGACAGCTCTCTGGAAACACCATATATTTT. Encoded protein: CASTRQLSGNTIYF. The V call is TRBV2, the J call TRBJ1-3; a weak D match, TRBD1 (5 bases). The CDR3 has 14 amino acids. Germline CDR1 is SNHLY and CDR2 is FYNNEI. V dropped 7 bases and J dropped 0 bases, with 10 bases sitting between them.

The rearrangement joins TRBV6-5 to TRBJ2-5; D might be TRBD1 (6 bases). Germline CDR1 reads MNHEY; CDR2 reads SVGAGI. The CDR3 consists of 14 residues. The V end was cut by 4 bases, the J end by 1 base, with 10 bases between. The CDR3 loop is CASSSGRGQETQYF. The CDR3 nucleotides are TGTGCCAGCAGTTCTGGCAGGGGCCAAGAGACCCAGTACTTC.

About this clone itself: The sample holds other DNA sequences that translate to the same CDR3. This sequence joins TRBV5-1 and TRBJ2-1; D gene ambiguous. The CDR3 totals 15 residues. Germline lookup yields CDR1 SGHRS and CDR2 YFSETQ. V was cut by 0 bases and J by 0 bases, with 7 bases left in between. The CDR3: CASSLASSSYNEQFF. The CDR3 DNA follows: TGCGCCAGCAGCTTGGCCTCGAGCTCCTACAATGAGCAGTTCTTC.

In this sample, this clone turned up once. The chain carries TRBV15 and TRBJ2-7; D perhaps matches TRBD2 (5 bases). With 2 bases removed from V and 6 bases from J, the gap between germline ends came to 14 bases. Germline lookup yields CDR1 LNHNV and CDR2 YYDKDF (reference sequence). The CDR3 has 14 amino acids. This chain's CDR3 is CATSRFLEGGEQYF. CDR3 DNA: TGTGCCACCAGCAGATTTCTAGAGGGTGGCGAGCAGTACTTC.

J is TRBJ2-7 and V is TRBV2, with 9 positions matching TRBD1. Germline V CDR1 and CDR2: SNHLY, FYNNEI. With V trimmed by 4 bases and J by 3 bases, 13 bases remained unmatched. This CDR3 has 17 amino acids. CDR3 sequence reads: CASSVSSGQGFFYEQYF. For the CDR3, the DNA is TGTGCCAGCAGTGTGTCGAGTGGACAGGGGTTCTTCTACGAGCAGTACTTC.

About this clone itself: This sample includes further DNA sequences coding for the same CDR3. The V gene is TRBV6-5, the J gene TRBJ1-2; the D gene is possibly TRBD1 (6 bases). V was pared by 6 bases and J by 2 bases, with 10 bases between. The CDR3 extends over 13 amino acids. CDR1 is MNHEY, CDR2 SVGAGI, per germline. CDR3 bases: TGTGCCAGCAGCCGCGGACAGAACTATGGCTACACCTTC. It encodes CASSRGQNYGYTF.

V gene TRBV2 combines with J gene TRBJ2-1; 12 nucleotides align to TRBD2. Germline-derived CDR1 and CDR2 are SNHLY and FYNNEI. This CDR3 spans 16 amino acids. With 7 bases clipped from V and 6 bases from J, the junction kept 10 bases outside the gene matches. CDR3 sequence (DNA): TGTGCCAGCACTAGAATGAGACTAGCGGGAGTCAATGAGCAGTTCTTC. Its translation: CASTRMRLAGVNEQFF.

In its sample, this clone was seen a few times. This chain uses TRBV19 with TRBJ1-1, with 9 bases that match TRBD1. The V segment lost 5 bases and the J segment 0 bases; nucleotides outside the gene matches: 4. Germline lookup yields CDR1 LNHDA and CDR2 SQIVND (reference sequence). The CDR3 covers 15 residues. The CDR3 DNA follows: TGTGCCAGTAGTGGACAGGGGATTATGAACACTGAAGCTTTCTTT. It encodes CASSGQGIMNTEAFF.